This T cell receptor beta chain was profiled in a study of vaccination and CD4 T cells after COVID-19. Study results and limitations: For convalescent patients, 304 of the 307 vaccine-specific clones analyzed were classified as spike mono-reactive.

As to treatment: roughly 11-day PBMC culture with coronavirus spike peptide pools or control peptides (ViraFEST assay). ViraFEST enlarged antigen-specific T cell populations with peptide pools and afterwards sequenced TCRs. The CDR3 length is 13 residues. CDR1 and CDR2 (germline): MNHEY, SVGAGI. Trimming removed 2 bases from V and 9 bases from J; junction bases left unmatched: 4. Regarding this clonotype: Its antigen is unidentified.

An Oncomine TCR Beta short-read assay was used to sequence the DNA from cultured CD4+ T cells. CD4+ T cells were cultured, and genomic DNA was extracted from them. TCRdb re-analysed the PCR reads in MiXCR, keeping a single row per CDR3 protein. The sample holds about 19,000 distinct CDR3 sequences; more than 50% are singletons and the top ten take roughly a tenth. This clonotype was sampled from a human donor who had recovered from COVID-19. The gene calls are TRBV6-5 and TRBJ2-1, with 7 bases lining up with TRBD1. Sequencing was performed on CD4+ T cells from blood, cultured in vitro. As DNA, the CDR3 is TGTGCCAGCAGTTACGAGACAGGGATTGAGCAGTTCTTC. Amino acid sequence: CASSYETGIEQFF.